A selection of T cell receptor beta chains follows, all from one sample in a study of cytomegalovirus exposure and HLA in healthy donors. Profiling relied on immunoSEQ multiplex PCR, and the TCRdb table lists in-frame clones only, not all of them. This sample carries about 150,000 clones, 66% of them seen once, and the ten largest clones take around 1.6%. Sequencing was carried out using PBMCs. These receptors all stem from a human donor in good health. Both conserved end residues are part of each CDR3. Each record gives: V gene, J gene, D gene, clone size, CDR3 DNA, CDR3 protein. D genes are given only for firm matches. The size entry is marked missing in some rows and otherwise reads once, few, many or a size class.

TRBV7-9	TRBJ2-1	TRBD2	-	TGTGCCAGCAGCCTCTACGACACCGGGGGGGAGCAGTTCTTC	CASSLYDTGGEQFF
TRBV5-1	TRBJ2-3	TRBD2	-	TGCGCTAGCAGCGGGAGGGTAGGTGGTACGCAGTATTTT	CASSGRVGGTQYF
TRBV5-4	TRBJ2-7	TRBD1	few	TGTGCCAGCAGCCCCCCGGGACAGGGAGACTACGAGCAGTACTTC	CASSPPGQGDYEQYF
TRBV29-1	TRBJ2-5	TRBD2	-	TGCAGCGTTAGGAGGTGGGTCCAAGGGCGGGGGGGAGAGACCCAGTACTTC	CSVRRWVQGRGGETQYF
TRBV6-5	TRBJ2-2	TRBD1	-	TGTGCCAGCAGCCGACAGGGAAACACCGGGGAGCTGTTTTTT	CASSRQGNTGELFF
TRBV5-6	TRBJ2-7	TRBD1	few	TGTGCCAGCAGCGAACAAACTTTACCGGGACAGGGTCAGCAGTACTTC	CASSEQTLPGQGQQYF
TRBV11-2	TRBJ2-1	TRBD1	-	TGTGCCAGCAGCGGGCGACAGGGAGAGCAGTTCTTC	CASSGRQGEQFF
TRBV7-9	TRBJ1-3	-	-	TGTGCCAGCAGCCCAAACACCTCTGGAAACACCATATATTTT	CASSPNTSGNTIYF
TRBV19	TRBJ1-2	-	once	TGTGCCAGTAGTACCCTGGGCCGCACGAGCTATGGCTACACCTTC	CASSTLGRTSYGYTF
TRBV6-5	TRBJ2-5	-	few	TGTGCCAGCAGCCCTCGGGAGGGGGCGTGGGAGACCCAGTACTTC	CASSPREGAWETQYF
TRBV11-3	TRBJ2-7	TRBD2	-	TGTGCCAGCAGCTCGACTAGCGGGGAAACTTACGAGCAGTACTTC	CASSSTSGETYEQYF
TRBV5-1	TRBJ1-5	TRBD1	few	TGCGCCAGCAGGGGGGGACAGGGGGCAAGTACCGGTCAGCCCCAGCATTTT	CASRGGQGASTGQPQHF
TRBV19	TRBJ1-5	-	-	TGTGCCAGTAGTCCCGGGGAGGCAGTGCAGCCCCAGCATTTT	CASSPGEAVQPQHF
TRBV19	TRBJ2-5	TRBD1	once	TGTGCCAGTAGCCCGGACAGGGTCCAAGAGACCCAGTACTTC	CASSPDRVQETQYF
TRBV25-1	TRBJ1-2	-	few	TGTGCCAGCAGTGAATGGACACAAGACTATGGCTACACCTTC	CASSEWTQDYGYTF
TRBV5-6	TRBJ2-7	-	-	TGTGCCAGCAGCTTGGACGGACTGGAGCAGTACTTC	CASSLDGLEQYF
TRBV28	TRBJ2-3	TRBD1	-	TGTGCCAGCAGTTCCCCAGGGGGTGGCACAGATACGCAGTATTTT	CASSSPGGGTDTQYF
TRBV4-1	TRBJ1-1	TRBD1	-	TGCGCCAGCAGTCGCGTGGGACAGTTAAACACTGAAGCTTTCTTT	CASSRVGQLNTEAFF
TRBV7-3	TRBJ2-3	-	-	TGTGCCAGCAGCTCCACTATTCAGGATACGCAGTATTTT	CASSSTIQDTQYF
TRBV25-1	TRBJ1-5	-	-	TGTGCCAGCAGTAACTCGGGCCCGGGGGTATCTGAAGCCCAGCATTTT	CASSNSGPGVSEAQHF
TRBV13	TRBJ2-5	TRBD1	-	TGTGCCAGCAGCTTTCCGACAGGGGGGGAAGAGACCCAGTACTTC	CASSFPTGGEETQYF
TRBV18	TRBJ1-2	TRBD1	once	TGTGCCAGCTCACCATGGACAGGACTGAATGGCTACACCTTC	CASSPWTGLNGYTF
TRBV7-6	TRBJ2-1	TRBD2	-	TGTGCCAGCAGCTCATCGGGACTAGGCAATGAGCAGTTCTTC	CASSSSGLGNEQFF
TRBV28	TRBJ1-1	-	-	TGTGCCAGCAGTCCCAGTGTAGCCGAAGCTTTCTTT	CASSPSVAEAFF
TRBV4-2	TRBJ1-3	TRBD1	-	TGTGCCAGCAGCCAAGATGCCAATCAGGGGGCAAGAAACACCATATATTTT	CASSQDANQGARNTIYF
TRBV6-5	TRBJ1-1	TRBD1	-	TGTGCCAGCAGCCAAAGACAGGGGGACACTGAAGCTTTCTTT	CASSQRQGDTEAFF
TRBV7-2	TRBJ2-5	TRBD2	-	TGTGCCAGCAGCTCCGCGGGGGGGGCGGAGACCCAGTACTTC	CASSSAGGAETQYF
TRBV9	TRBJ2-5	TRBD2	once	TGTGCCAGCAGCCCGGGAGGGTCCGGGGAGACCCAGTACTTC	CASSPGGSGETQYF
TRBV18	TRBJ1-2	-	-	TGTGCCAGCTCACCAGGGGAGGACTATGGCTACACCTTC	CASSPGEDYGYTF
TRBV28	TRBJ1-1	-	-	TGTGCCAGCAGTTTGACTGTTGAAGCTTTCTTT	CASSLTVEAFF
TRBV7-9	TRBJ2-5	TRBD1	-	TGTGCCAGCAGCCCCGGACAGGGGATAGAGACCCAGTACTTC	CASSPGQGIETQYF
TRBV4-3	TRBJ2-3	-	-	TGCGCCAGCAGCCAAGGCCCCAGGGGAGATACGCAGTATTTT	CASSQGPRGDTQYF
TRBV9	TRBJ2-2	TRBD1	-	TGTGCCAGCAGCGAACCGGGACAGGGGGCTGGAGGGGAGCTGTTTTTT	CASSEPGQGAGGELFF
TRBV7-9	TRBJ1-2	-	-	TGTGCCAGCAGCTTGGAGAATGGCTACACCTTC	CASSLENGYTF
TRBV27	TRBJ1-2	TRBD1	once	TGTGCCAGCACCACAGGGGGCCTCTATGGCTACACCTTC	CASTTGGLYGYTF
TRBV5-1	TRBJ2-2	-	-	TGCGCCAGCAGCCTCGAGAGGCAAGACACCGGGGAGCTGTTTTTT	CASSLERQDTGELFF
TRBV5-4	TRBJ2-5	TRBD2	-	TGTGCCAGCCAGAGGACTAGCGGGAGTGGAGAGACCCAGTACTTC	CASQRTSGSGETQYF
TRBV28	TRBJ2-7	-	-	TGTGCCAGCAAGAAACAGGGTAGCTCCTACGAGCAGTACTTC	CASKKQGSSYEQYF
TRBV4-1	TRBJ2-1	TRBD2	-	TGCGCCAGCAGCCAAGACGCGAGATTGACTAGCGGGAATGATGAGCAGTTCTTC	CASSQDARLTSGNDEQFF
TRBV10-2	TRBJ2-5	TRBD1	-	TGCGCCAGCAGGATCAGGGGGCTTAGCCAAGAGACCCAGTACTTC	CASRIRGLSQETQYF
TRBV2	TRBJ2-3	TRBD2	-	TGTGCCAGCAGCATCGGGGGGTCCATAAGCACAGATACGCAGTATTTT	CASSIGGSISTDTQYF
TRBV19	TRBJ1-5	-	-	TGTGCCAGTAGTACCCTGGCCCAGGGCAATCAGCCCCAGCATTTT	CASSTLAQGNQPQHF
TRBV11-2	TRBJ1-4	-	-	TGTGCCAGCAGCTTAGAGTACGGGGGAGGAAAACTGTTTTTT	CASSLEYGGGKLFF
TRBV7-9	TRBJ1-5	-	few	TGTGCCAGCAGCTTAGCTCTGGGGCTTCAGCATTTT	CASSLALGLQHF
TRBV27	TRBJ2-7	TRBD2	-	TGTGCCAGCAGTCCCCACCACGGTAGCGGGATCGAGCAGTACTTC	CASSPHHGSGIEQYF
TRBV18	TRBJ2-2	TRBD2	-	TGTGCCAGTAATAGCGGGACGAACACCGGGGAGCTGTTTTTT	CASNSGTNTGELFF
TRBV19	TRBJ2-5	TRBD2	-	TGTGCCAGTAGTATAGATAACCTAGCGGGTACAGAGACCCAGTACTTC	CASSIDNLAGTETQYF
TRBV20-1	TRBJ2-1	TRBD2	-	TGCAGTGCTAGAGGTGCGGGAGGACAGTTCTTC	CSARGAGGQFF
TRBV29-1	TRBJ2-1	-	once	TGCAGCGTTGGCGTGAGCTCATTCTACAATGAGCAGTTCTTC	CSVGVSSFYNEQFF
TRBV28	TRBJ1-2	-	-	TGTGCCAGCAGTCTCCCGGGGGGTAACTATGGCTACACCTTC	CASSLPGGNYGYTF